This T cell receptor beta chain was sequenced during a study of shared clonotypes between healthy human individuals. Positively selected for CCR7, the CD45RO-negative cells used as naive CD8 cells excluded terminally differentiated effector memory CD45RA+ cells. Libraries were prepared by immunoSEQ multiplex PCR; TCRdb keeps only in-frame clonotypes and omits some of them. The profile shows about 750,000 clones, around 92% of them singletons. The origin of this receptor is a man aged 30 to 45 in good health. The sequenced material came from naive CD8+ T cells sorted from blood.

The CDR3, as DNA: TGTGCTAGTGGTTTGGTAATTGGGGAACGCACCGGGGAGCTGTTTTTT. Its translation is CASGLVIGERTGELFF. The chain is built from TRBV12-5 and TRBJ2-2; D is unresolved. V lost 0 bases, J lost 4 bases, and 12 bases lay in between. The CDR3 is 16 amino acids. Germline CDR1 LGHNT, CDR2 FRNRAP.